The 28 T cell receptor beta chains presented below share a single source sample, sequenced in a study of blood T cell repertoires in COVID-19. Only in-frame clones appear in the TCRdb table, and some are missing; sequencing was by immunoSEQ multiplex PCR. Of around 150,000 clones in the sample, roughly 72% were seen once. Source material: peripheral blood. These receptors were obtained from an elderly woman with acute or convalescent COVID-19.

This clone was seen only a few times. This chain connects TRBV15 to TRBJ2-5, with no clear D. Trimming pared 0 bases from V and 5 bases from J, leaving 7 bases between. CDR1 and CDR2 (germline): LNHNV, YYDKDF (reference sequence). This CDR3 has 13 residues. The CDR3: CATSRDHSETQYF. The CDR3 DNA sequence: TGTGCCACCAGCAGAGATCACTCGGAGACCCAGTACTTC.

The chain uses TRBV2 and TRBJ1-2; 11 bases agree with TRBD1. Losses at the gene ends were 5 bases for V and 5 bases for J; bases not matched to a gene: 4. The CDR3 runs to 14 residues. Germline CDR1 and CDR2: SNHLY and FYNNEI. The CDR3 DNA is TGTGCCAGCAGTTTGGACAGGGGGCTTTATGGCTACACCTTC. This sequence encodes CASSLDRGLYGYTF.

The rearrangement uses TRBV2 and TRBJ2-4; possibly TRBD1 for D (6 bases). The CDR3 is 16 residues long. Deletions cut 4 bases from V and 0 bases from J, with 13 bases between. Germline lookup yields CDR1 SNHLY and CDR2 FYNNEI. For the CDR3, the DNA is TGTGCCAGCAGTGGGCGGCAGGGGAGAGCCAAAAACATTCAGTACTTC. It specifies CASSGRQGRAKNIQYF.

The chain recombines TRBV5-1 with TRBJ2-3; 7 nucleotides agree with TRBD2. The CDR3 sequence is 16 residues long. The trim removed 0 bases at V and 2 bases at J, leaving 6 bases unmatched. CDR1 SGHRS and CDR2 YFSETQ come from the germline V gene. CDR3 bases: TGCGCCAGCAGCTTGGCCGCTAGCGGCGACACAGATACGCAGTATTTT. It is translated as CASSLAASGDTDTQYF.

This chain uses TRBV15 with TRBJ2-1; 9 bases align to TRBD2. Germline CDR1 and CDR2: LNHNV and YYDKDF (reference sequence). The CDR3 length is 15 residues. Losses at the gene ends were 1 base for V and 2 bases for J; bases not matched to a gene: 0. The CDR3 coding sequence is TGTGCCACCAGCAGAGGCGGGGGGGCCTACAATGAGCAGTTCTTC. Protein: CATSRGGGAYNEQFF.

The DNA of the CDR3 is TGTGCCAGCAGCGTAGGACAGGGCATCATTACGCAGTATTTT. It translates to CASSVGQGIITQYF. V gene TRBV9 combines with J gene TRBJ2-3, with 7 nucleotides matching TRBD1. Germline V gives CDR1 SGDLS, CDR2 YYNGEE. The CDR3 is 14 residues long. Trimming at V came to 0 bases and at J to 8 bases, leaving 6 bases not matched to a gene.

The chain has TRBV18 and TRBJ1-2; 8 positions match TRBD1. Germline V gene lookup returns CDR1 KGHSH and CDR2 LQKENI. This CDR3 has 14 residues. V lost 6 bases to trimming and J lost 4 bases; unmatched junction nucleotides: 7. Written as DNA, the CDR3 is TGTGCCAGCTCCCCGGGACAGGACCGCTATGGCTACACCTTC. It yields the protein CASSPGQDRYGYTF.

The chain uses TRBV3-1 (or the pseudogene TRBV3-2) and TRBJ1-6; D perhaps matches TRBD1 (6 bases). Trimming pared 4 bases from V and 7 bases from J, leaving 11 bases between. Germline CDR1 is LGHDT and CDR2 is YNNKEL (reference sequence). This CDR3 spans 14 amino acids. The CDR3: CASSPQGSNSPLHF. DNA for the CDR3: TGTGCCAGCAGCCCACAGGGATCAAATTCACCCCTCCACTTT.

This clone was seen once. This chain uses TRBV19 with TRBJ1-1, with D hard to call. The CDR3 is 14 residues long. V lost 8 bases to trimming and J lost 1 base, with 14 bases between them. Germline V lookup: CDR1 LNHDA, CDR2 SQIVND (reference sequence). CDR3 region: CASLDYRENTEAFF. CDR3 coding DNA: TGTGCCAGTCTTGATTACAGAGAGAACACTGAAGCTTTCTTT.

V gene TRBV6-1 combines with J gene TRBJ1-3, with TRBD1 matching 7 bases. This CDR3 is 17 amino acids long. V lost 4 bases to trimming and J lost 1 base; unmatched junction nucleotides: 10. Germline-derived CDR1 and CDR2 are MNHNS and SASEGT. The chain's CDR3 is CASSVPTGMQSGNTIYF. The DNA for the CDR3 is TGTGCCAGCAGTGTTCCGACAGGGATGCAGTCTGGAAACACCATATATTTT.

The V and J genes are TRBV27 and TRBJ1-2; 8 bases agree with TRBD1. The germline CDR1 and CDR2 sequences are MNHEY and SMNVEV (reference sequence). Trimming cost V 2 bases and J 3 bases; bases outside gene matches: 8. This CDR3 contains 16 residues. Here the CDR3 reads CASSLGGQGRDYGYTF. In DNA form, the CDR3 reads TGTGCCAGCAGTTTAGGTGGACAGGGTAGGGACTATGGCTACACCTTC.

The chain has TRBV5-1 and TRBJ1-2, with D possibly being TRBD1 (6 bases). V was pared by 0 bases and J by 1 base, with 7 bases between. CDR1 is SGHRS and CDR2 is YFSETQ in the germline V gene. The CDR3 sequence is 14 residues long. CDR3 coding DNA: TGCGCCAGCAGCTTGGGACAGGTTAACTATGGCTACACCTTC. Amino acids: CASSLGQVNYGYTF.

This chain joins TRBV6-4 and TRBJ2-1, with 11 bases aligning to TRBD2. Trimming took 10 bases from V and 9 from J; bases not matched to a gene: 11. CDR3 length: 14 amino acids. CDR1 MRHNA and CDR2 SNTAGT come from the germline V gene. The CDR3 loop is CAIHLAGGTPEQFF. CDR3 in DNA: TGTGCCATTCACCTAGCGGGGGGTACTCCTGAGCAGTTCTTC.

Comment on this clone: The junction does not match germline at one end; this may be a read error. The V and J genes are TRBV12-3 or TRBV12-4 and TRBJ1-5; perhaps TRBD1 as D (6 bases). The CDR3 contains 12 residues. The CDR3 DNA is TGTGCCAGCAGTCAATCCGACAGGTCACGGATTTTT. The encoded protein is CASSQSDRSRIF.

This clone was recorded a few times. V gene TRBV19 combines with J gene TRBJ2-7; TRBD1 matches 9 bases. Germline V gene sequence: CDR1 LNHDA, CDR2 SQIVND (reference sequence). There are 13 residues in the CDR3. The J segment lost 5 bases and the V segment lost 6 bases, leaving 5 bases of the junction unmatched. The CDR3 loop is CASRHTGGHEQYF. CDR3 coding DNA: TGTGCCAGTAGGCACACAGGGGGCCACGAGCAGTACTTC.

The table lists this clone with a few counts. The chain has TRBV18 and TRBJ2-3; the match to TRBD2 covers 7 bases. Trimming took 1 base from V and 2 from J; bases not matched to a gene: 6. Per germline, CDR1 KGHSH and CDR2 LQKENI. The CDR3 sequence is 16 residues long. The CDR3 loop is CASSPQTSSITDTQYF. As DNA, the CDR3 is TGTGCCAGCTCACCACAGACTAGCTCTATCACAGATACGCAGTATTTT.

V usage is TRBV6-1 and J usage is TRBJ1-6, with D tentatively TRBD1 (6 bases). The CDR3 spans 14 residues. Per germline, CDR1 MNHNS and CDR2 SASEGT. With 3 bases removed from V and 7 bases from J, the gap between germline ends came to 10 bases. In DNA form, the CDR3 reads TGTGCCAGCAGTGACAGGGGCCCGAATTCACCCCTCCACTTT. Translating it yields CASSDRGPNSPLHF.

The chain employs TRBV20-1 and TRBJ1-1; D ambiguous. The germline V gene encodes CDR1 DFQATT and CDR2 SNEGSKA (reference sequence). This CDR3 spans 11 amino acids. Between the trimmed V and J ends, which lost 5 bases and 2 bases, there was a span of 6 bases. The CDR3 loop reads CSAPINTEAFF. CDR3 sequence (DNA): TGCAGTGCTCCCATTAACACTGAAGCTTTCTTT.

V and J are TRBV14 and TRBJ1-2; TRBD1 agrees at 8 bases. Germline assignment: CDR1 SGHDN and CDR2 FVKESK. V was pared by 0 bases and J by 6 bases, with 0 bases of the junction left unmatched. This CDR3 has 13 amino acids. CDR3 sequence reads: CASSQDRGHGYTF. CDR3 nucleotides: TGTGCCAGCAGCCAAGACAGGGGGCATGGCTACACCTTC.

V and J are TRBV6-5 and TRBJ1-5, with 10 bases lining up with TRBD1. Per germline, CDR1 MNHEY and CDR2 SVGAGI. The CDR3 length is 16 residues. J gave up 6 bases and V 4 bases, and 9 bases lay outside the gene matches. The CDR3 protein is CASSSGTGDRGQPQHF. Here the CDR3 DNA reads TGTGCCAGCAGTTCCGGGACAGGGGATCGGGGTCAGCCCCAGCATTTT.

In DNA, the CDR3 is TGTGCCAGCAGTCGCAATCCAGGGGGCGTAGAAAACACCATATATTTT. Residues: CASSRNPGGVENTIYF. The V and J genes are TRBV3-1 (or the pseudogene TRBV3-2) and TRBJ1-3, with 8 bases that match TRBD1. The CDR3 extends over 16 amino acids. Trimming took 6 bases from V and 6 from J; bases not matched to a gene: 13. The V gene's germline CDR1 is LGHDT and CDR2 YNNKEL (reference sequence).

The chain employs TRBV6-1 and TRBJ2-5, with D maybe TRBD2 (7 bases). The CDR3 is 16 residues long. From germline, CDR1 is MNHNS and CDR2 SASEGT. Deletions cut 4 bases from V and 5 bases from J, with 20 bases between. As DNA, the CDR3 is TGTGCCAGCAGTGGCGGGGGCGCGTTGCTTCATGAGACCCAGTACTTC. Its translation: CASSGGGALLHETQYF.

This sequence joins TRBV2 and TRBJ1-2, with 7 bases fitting TRBD1. Germline V gene lookup returns CDR1 SNHLY and CDR2 FYNNEI. The trim removed 4 bases at V and 8 bases at J, leaving 10 bases unmatched. This CDR3 has 14 amino acids. The CDR3 DNA reads TGTGCCAGCAGTGGGGACAGTCTAAAGTCCGGCTACACCTTC. Its translation: CASSGDSLKSGYTF.

This clone has a single count. The chain combines TRBV10-1 with TRBJ2-3, with TRBD1 matching 7 bases. Germline values: CDR1 WNHNN, CDR2 SYGVQD (reference sequence). The CDR3 loop spans 15 amino acids. The junction had 7 bases not matched to a gene; V was cut back by 7 bases and J by 0 bases. The CDR3 protein is CASNRQGPSTDTQYF. DNA of the CDR3: TGCGCCAGCAATCGACAGGGACCTAGCACAGATACGCAGTATTTT.

The chain has TRBV7-8 and TRBJ2-7; D is possibly TRBD1 (6 bases). This CDR3 has 15 residues. Between the trimmed V and J ends, which lost 1 base and 2 bases, there was a span of 12 bases. Germline CDR1 and CDR2: SGHVS and FQNEAQ. The CDR3 region has the DNA TGTGCCAGCAGCTTAGTTCTGGACAGAGCCTACGAGCAGTACTTC. Protein product: CASSLVLDRAYEQYF.

The chain recombines TRBV19 with TRBJ2-1; 10 bases fit TRBD1. The V segment lost 4 bases and the J segment 3 bases; nucleotides outside the gene matches: 6. Germline loops: CDR1 LNHDA, CDR2 SQIVND (reference sequence). There are 16 residues in the CDR3. The CDR3 spells CASSRGQGLYYNEQFF. The CDR3 bases are TGTGCCAGTAGTAGGGGACAGGGGCTATACTACAATGAGCAGTTCTTC.

V is TRBV18 and J is TRBJ1-5; D call uncertain. Trimming left V 3 bases short and J 4 bases short, with 13 bases between. The CDR3 has 15 residues. From germline, CDR1 is KGHSH and CDR2 LQKENI. The CDR3 loop is CASSPAGSRNQPQHF. For the CDR3, the DNA is TGTGCCAGCTCACCTGCGGGTTCTCGGAATCAGCCCCAGCATTTT.

The chain combines TRBV4-3 with TRBJ1-2; D is uncertain. V was trimmed by 0 bases and J by 8 bases, leaving 13 bases between them. The CDR3 has 14 residues. Germline V lookup: CDR1 LGHNA, CDR2 YSLEER. CDR3: CASSQDGIPGGYTF. DNA for the CDR3: TGCGCCAGCAGCCAAGACGGGATCCCGGGAGGCTACACCTTC.